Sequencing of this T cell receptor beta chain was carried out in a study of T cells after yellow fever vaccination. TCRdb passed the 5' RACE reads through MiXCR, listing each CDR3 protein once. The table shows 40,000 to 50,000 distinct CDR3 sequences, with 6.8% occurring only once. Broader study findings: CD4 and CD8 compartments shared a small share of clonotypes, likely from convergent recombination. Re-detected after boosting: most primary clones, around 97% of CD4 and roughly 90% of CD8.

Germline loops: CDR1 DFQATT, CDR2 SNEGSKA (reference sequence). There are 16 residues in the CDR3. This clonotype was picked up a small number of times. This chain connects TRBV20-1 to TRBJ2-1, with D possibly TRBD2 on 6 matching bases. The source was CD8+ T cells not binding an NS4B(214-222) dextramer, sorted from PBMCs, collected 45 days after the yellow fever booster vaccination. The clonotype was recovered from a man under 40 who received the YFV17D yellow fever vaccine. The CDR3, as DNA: TGCAGCATACCTCCTTCTGGCGGGAAACGCTACAATGAGCAGTTCTTC. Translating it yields CSIPPSGGKRYNEQFF.